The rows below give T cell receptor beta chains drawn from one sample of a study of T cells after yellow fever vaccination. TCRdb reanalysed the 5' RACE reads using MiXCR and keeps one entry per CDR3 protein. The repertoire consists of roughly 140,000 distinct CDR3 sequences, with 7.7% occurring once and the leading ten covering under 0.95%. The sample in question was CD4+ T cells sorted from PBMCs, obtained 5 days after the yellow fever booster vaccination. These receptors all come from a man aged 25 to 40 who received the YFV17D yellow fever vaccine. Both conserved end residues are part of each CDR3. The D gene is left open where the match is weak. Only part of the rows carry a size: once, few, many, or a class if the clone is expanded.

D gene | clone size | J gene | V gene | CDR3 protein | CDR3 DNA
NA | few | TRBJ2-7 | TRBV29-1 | CSVEVGLHSDEQYF | TGCAGCGTTGAAGTAGGGCTTCACAGCGACGAGCAGTACTTC
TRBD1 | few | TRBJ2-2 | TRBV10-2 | CASSEQGTNTGELFF | TGCGCCAGCAGCGAACAGGGGACGAACACCGGGGAGCTGTTTTTT
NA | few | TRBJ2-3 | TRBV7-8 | CASSLEGGGVTDTQYF | TGTGCCAGCAGCTTAGAAGGGGGAGGAGTGACAGATACGCAGTATTTT
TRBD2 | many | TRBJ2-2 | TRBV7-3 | CASSLRVAGNTGELFF | TGTGCCAGCAGCTTAAGGGTAGCGGGAAACACCGGGGAGCTGTTTTTT
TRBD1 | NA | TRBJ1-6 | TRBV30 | CACPDRGGSPLHF | TGTGCCTGCCCGGACAGGGGCGGGTCACCCCTCCACTTT
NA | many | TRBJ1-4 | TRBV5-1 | CASSAGTNEKLFF | TGCGCCAGCAGCGCAGGGACAAATGAAAAACTGTTTTTT
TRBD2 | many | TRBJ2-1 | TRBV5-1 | CASSSGTSGLDEQFF | TGCGCCAGCAGCTCCGGGACTAGCGGGTTGGATGAGCAGTTCTTC
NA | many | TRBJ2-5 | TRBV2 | CASSETNAETQYF | TGTGCCAGCAGTGAAACCAACGCAGAGACCCAGTACTTC
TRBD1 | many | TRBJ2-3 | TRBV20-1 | CSASRLGQGRTDTQYF | TGCAGTGCTTCGCGATTGGGACAGGGTAGGACAGATACGCAGTATTTT
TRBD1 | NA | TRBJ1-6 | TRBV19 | CASTRQGSGSPLHF | TGTGCCAGTACCCGACAGGGAAGCGGCTCACCCCTCCACTTT
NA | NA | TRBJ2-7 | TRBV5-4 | CASSQPPGYEQYF | TGTGCCAGCAGCCAGCCTCCGGGATACGAGCAGTACTTC
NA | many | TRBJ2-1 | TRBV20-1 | CSACPGGLPFNEQFF | TGCAGTGCCTGCCCCGGAGGGCTCCCCTTCAATGAGCAGTTCTTC
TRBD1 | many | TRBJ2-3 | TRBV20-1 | CSARGDRWDTQYF | TGCAGTGCTAGAGGGGACAGGTGGGATACGCAGTATTTT
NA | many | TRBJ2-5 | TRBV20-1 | CSATRTAQETQYF | TGCAGTGCTACCCGGACAGCACAAGAGACCCAGTACTTC
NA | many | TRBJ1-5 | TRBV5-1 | CASSLGGVNQPQHF | TGCGCCAGCAGCTTGGGAGGGGTTAATCAGCCCCAGCATTTT
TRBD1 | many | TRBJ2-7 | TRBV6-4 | CASSTDRGRVATSSYEQYF | TGTGCCAGCAGTACCGACAGGGGTAGGGTAGCGACGAGCTCCTACGAGCAGTACTTC
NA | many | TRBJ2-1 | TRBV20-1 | CSARSEGIAAYNEQFF | TGCAGTGCTAGAAGTGAGGGGATCGCCGCCTACAATGAGCAGTTCTTC
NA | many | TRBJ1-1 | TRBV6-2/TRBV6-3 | CASSSTLGGRDSTSSTEAFF | TGTGCCAGCAGTTCTACTTTGGGTGGACGAGACAGTACCAGTAGCACTGAAGCTTTCTTT
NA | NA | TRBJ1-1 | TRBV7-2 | CASSPGAMNTEAFF | TGTGCCAGCAGCCCGGGGGCTATGAACACTGAAGCTTTCTTT
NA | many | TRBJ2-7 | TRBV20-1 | CSALSGTAGSYEQYF | TGCAGTGCTCTTTCAGGGACTGCCGGCTCCTACGAGCAGTACTTC
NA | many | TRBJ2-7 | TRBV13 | CASSLGADAYEQYF | TGTGCCAGCAGCTTAGGCGCAGACGCCTACGAGCAGTACTTC
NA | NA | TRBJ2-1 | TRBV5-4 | CASSPLGAAAYNEQFF | TGTGCCAGCAGCCCTCTTGGGGCAGCCGCTTACAATGAGCAGTTCTTC